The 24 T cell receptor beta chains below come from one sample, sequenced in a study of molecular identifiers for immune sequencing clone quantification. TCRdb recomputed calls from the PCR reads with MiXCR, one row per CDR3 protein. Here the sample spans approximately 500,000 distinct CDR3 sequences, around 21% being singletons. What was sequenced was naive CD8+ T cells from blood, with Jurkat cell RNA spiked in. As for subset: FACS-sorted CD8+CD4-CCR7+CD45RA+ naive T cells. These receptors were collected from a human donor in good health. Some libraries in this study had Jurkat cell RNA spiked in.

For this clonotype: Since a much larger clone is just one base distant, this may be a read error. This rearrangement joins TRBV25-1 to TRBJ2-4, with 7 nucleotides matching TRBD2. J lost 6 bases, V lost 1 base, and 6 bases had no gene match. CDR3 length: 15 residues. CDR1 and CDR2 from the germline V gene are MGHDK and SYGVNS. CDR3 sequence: CASSEFTGGGNIQYF. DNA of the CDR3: TGTGCCAGCAGTGAATTTACAGGCGGGGGAAACATTCAGTACTTC.

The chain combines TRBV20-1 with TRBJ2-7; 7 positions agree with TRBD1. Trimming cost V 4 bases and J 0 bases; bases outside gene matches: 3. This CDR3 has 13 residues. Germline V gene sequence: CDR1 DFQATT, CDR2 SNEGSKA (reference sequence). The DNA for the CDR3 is TGCAGTGCTATAGACAGGGACTCCTACGAGCAGTACTTC. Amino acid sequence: CSAIDRDSYEQYF.

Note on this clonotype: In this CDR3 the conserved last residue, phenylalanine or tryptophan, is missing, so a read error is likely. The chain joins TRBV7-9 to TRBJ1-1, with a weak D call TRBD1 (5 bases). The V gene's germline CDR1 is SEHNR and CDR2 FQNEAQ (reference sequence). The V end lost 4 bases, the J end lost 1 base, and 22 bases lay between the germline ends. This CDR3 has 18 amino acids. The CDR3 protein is CASSSTPAGRSWNTEAFL. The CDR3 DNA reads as TGTGCCAGCAGCTCAACCCCAGCAGGGAGATCCTGGAACACTGAAGCTTTCCTT.

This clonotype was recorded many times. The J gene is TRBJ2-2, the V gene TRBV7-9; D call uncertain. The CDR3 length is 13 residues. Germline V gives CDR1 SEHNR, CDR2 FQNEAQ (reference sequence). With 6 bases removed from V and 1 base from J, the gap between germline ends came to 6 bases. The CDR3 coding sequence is TGTGCCAGCAGTTTAATGAACACCGGGGAGCTGTTTTTT. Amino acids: CASSLMNTGELFF.

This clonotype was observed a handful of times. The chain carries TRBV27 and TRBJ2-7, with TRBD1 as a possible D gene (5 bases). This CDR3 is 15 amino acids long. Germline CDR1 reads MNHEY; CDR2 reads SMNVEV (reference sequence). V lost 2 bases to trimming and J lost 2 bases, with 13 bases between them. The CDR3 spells CASSLSSAGPYEQYF. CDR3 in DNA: TGTGCCAGCAGTTTAAGTTCGGCAGGGCCCTACGAGCAGTACTTC.

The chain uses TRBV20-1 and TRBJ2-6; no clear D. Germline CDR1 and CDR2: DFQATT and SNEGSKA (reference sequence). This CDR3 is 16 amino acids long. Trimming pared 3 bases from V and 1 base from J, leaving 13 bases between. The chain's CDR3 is CSARDHPSSGANVLTF. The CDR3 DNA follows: TGCAGTGCTAGGGACCACCCTAGTTCTGGGGCCAACGTCCTGACTTTC.

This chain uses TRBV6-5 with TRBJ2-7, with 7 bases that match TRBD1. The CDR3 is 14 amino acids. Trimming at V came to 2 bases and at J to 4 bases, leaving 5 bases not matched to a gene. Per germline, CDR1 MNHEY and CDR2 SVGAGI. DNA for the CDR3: TGTGCCAGCAGTTACGTTACAGGGGCTTACGAGCAGTACTTC. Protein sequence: CASSYVTGAYEQYF.

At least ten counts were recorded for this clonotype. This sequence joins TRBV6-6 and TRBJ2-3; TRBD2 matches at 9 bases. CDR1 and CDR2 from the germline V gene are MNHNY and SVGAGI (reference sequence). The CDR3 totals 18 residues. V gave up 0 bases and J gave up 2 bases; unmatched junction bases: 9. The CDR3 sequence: CASSYSMVAGAYTDTQYF. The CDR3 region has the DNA TGTGCCAGCAGTTACTCGATGGTAGCGGGGGCCTACACAGATACGCAGTATTTT.

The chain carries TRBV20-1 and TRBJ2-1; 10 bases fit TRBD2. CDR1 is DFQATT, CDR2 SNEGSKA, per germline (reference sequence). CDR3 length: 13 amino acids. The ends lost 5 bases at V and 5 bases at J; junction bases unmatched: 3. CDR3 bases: TGCAGTGCTTTAGCGGGAGGCGACAATGAGCAGTTCTTC. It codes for CSALAGGDNEQFF.

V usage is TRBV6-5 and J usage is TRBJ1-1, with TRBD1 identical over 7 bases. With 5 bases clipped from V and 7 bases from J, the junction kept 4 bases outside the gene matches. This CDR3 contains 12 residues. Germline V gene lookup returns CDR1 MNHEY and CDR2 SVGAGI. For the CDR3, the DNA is TGTGCCAGCAGTCAAGACAGGGTTGAAGCTTTCTTT. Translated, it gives CASSQDRVEAFF.

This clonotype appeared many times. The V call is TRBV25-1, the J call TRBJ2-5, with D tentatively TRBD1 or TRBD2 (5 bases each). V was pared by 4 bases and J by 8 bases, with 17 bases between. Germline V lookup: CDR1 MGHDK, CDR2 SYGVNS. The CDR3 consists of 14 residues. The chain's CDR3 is CASSAPGPFETQYF. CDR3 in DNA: TGTGCCAGCAGTGCACCGGGACCGTTTGAAACCCAGTACTTC.

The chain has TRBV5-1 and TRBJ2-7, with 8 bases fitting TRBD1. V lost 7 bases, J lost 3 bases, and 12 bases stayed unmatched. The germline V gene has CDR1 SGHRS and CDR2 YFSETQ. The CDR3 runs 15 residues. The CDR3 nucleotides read TGCGCCAGCGGCTCGACAGGGGAGGAGGGCTACGAGCAGTACTTC. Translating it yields CASGSTGEEGYEQYF.

CDR3 loop: CASSLGLVQAGELFF. CDR3 bases: TGTGCCAGCAGTCTGGGACTAGTTCAGGCCGGGGAGCTGTTTTTT. The chain recombines TRBV6-5 with TRBJ2-2; 8 bases fit TRBD2. CDR1 and CDR2 from the germline V gene are MNHEY and SVGAGI. The CDR3 is 15 amino acids. V lost 5 bases to trimming and J lost 6 bases; unmatched junction nucleotides: 8.

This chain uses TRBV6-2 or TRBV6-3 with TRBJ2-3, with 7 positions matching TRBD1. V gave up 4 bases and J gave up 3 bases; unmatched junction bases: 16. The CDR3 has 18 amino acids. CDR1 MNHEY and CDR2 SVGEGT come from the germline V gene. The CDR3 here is CASSLEFGAGGPTDTQYF. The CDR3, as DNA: TGTGCCAGCAGTTTGGAATTCGGGGCAGGGGGACCGACAGATACGCAGTATTTT.

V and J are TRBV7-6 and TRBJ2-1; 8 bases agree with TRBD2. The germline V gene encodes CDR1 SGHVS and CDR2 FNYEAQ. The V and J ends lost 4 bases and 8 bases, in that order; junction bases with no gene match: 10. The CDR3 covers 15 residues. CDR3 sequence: CASSSGGGLIDEQFF. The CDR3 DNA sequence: TGTGCCAGCAGCTCCGGGGGGGGGCTTATAGATGAGCAGTTCTTC.

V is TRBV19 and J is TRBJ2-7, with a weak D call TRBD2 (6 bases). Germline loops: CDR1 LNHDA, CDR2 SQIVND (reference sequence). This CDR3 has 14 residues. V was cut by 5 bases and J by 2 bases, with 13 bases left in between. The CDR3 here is CASSAGRGTYEQYF. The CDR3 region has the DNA TGTGCCAGTAGTGCGGGACGGGGGACCTACGAGCAGTACTTC.

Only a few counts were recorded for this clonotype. CDR3: CATQLGGTEAFF. In DNA form, the CDR3 reads TGTGCCACCCAGTTGGGGGGGACTGAAGCTTTCTTT. The chain carries TRBV6-2 or TRBV6-3 and TRBJ1-1; possible D gene TRBD1, 5 bases. CDR1 and CDR2 from the germline V gene are MNHEY and SVGEGT. Trimming stripped 10 bases from V and 5 bases from J, with 14 bases between. The CDR3 loop spans 12 amino acids.

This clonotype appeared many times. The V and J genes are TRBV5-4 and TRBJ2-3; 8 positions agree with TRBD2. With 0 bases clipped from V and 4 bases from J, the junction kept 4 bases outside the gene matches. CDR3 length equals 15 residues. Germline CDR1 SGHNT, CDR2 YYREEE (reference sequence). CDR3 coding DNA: TGTGCCAGCAGCTTGGGTGGTAGCGGGGCAGATACGCAGTATTTT. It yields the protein CASSLGGSGADTQYF.

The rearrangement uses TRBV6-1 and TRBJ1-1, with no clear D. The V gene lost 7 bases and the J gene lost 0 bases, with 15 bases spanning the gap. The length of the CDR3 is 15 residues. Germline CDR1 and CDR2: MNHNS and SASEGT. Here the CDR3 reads CASTTLTVLNTEAFF. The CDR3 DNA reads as TGTGCCAGCACGACCTTAACAGTTCTGAACACTGAAGCTTTCTTT.

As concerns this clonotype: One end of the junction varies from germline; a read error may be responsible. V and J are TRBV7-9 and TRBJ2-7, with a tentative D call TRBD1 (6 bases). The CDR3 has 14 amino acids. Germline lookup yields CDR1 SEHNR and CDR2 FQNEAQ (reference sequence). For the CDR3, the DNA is TGTGCCAGCAGCCTTACGGGACAAGCCTTCGGGCAGTATTTC. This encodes CASSLTGQAFGQYF. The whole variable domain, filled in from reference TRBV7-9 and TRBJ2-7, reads DTGVSQNPRHKITKRGQNVTFRCDPISEHNRLYWYRQTLGQGPEFLTYFQNEAQLEKSRLLSDRFSAERPKGSFSTLEIQRTEQGDSAMYLCASSLTGQAFGQYFGPGTRLTVT.

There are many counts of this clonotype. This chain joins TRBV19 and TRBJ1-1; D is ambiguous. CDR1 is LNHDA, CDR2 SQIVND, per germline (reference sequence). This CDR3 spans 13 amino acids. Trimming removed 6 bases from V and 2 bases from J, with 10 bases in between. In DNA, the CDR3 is TGTGCCAGTAGGCTGAGCGGCAACACTGAAGCTTTCTTT. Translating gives CASRLSGNTEAFF.

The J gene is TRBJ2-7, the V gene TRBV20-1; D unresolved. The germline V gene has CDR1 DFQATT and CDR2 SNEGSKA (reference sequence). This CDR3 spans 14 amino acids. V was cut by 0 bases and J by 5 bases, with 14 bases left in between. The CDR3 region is CSARDGPLINEQYF. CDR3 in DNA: TGCAGTGCTAGAGATGGTCCGCTCATCAACGAGCAGTACTTC.

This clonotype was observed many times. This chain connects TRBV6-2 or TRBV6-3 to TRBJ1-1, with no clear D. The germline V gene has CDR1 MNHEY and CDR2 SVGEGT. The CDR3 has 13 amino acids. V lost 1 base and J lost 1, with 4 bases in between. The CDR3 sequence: CASSYFKNTEAFF. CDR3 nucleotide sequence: TGTGCCAGCAGTTACTTCAAGAACACTGAAGCTTTCTTT.

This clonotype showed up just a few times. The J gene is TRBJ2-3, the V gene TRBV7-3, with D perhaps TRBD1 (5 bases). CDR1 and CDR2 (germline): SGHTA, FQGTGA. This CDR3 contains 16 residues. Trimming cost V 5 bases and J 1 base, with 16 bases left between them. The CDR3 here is CASSQGFGAGTDTQYF. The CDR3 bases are TGTGCCAGCAGCCAAGGTTTTGGGGCTGGCACAGATACGCAGTATTTT.